This is a list of T cell receptor beta chains from one sample in a study of cytomegalovirus exposure and HLA in healthy donors. Repertoires were generated with immunoSEQ multiplex PCR, while TCRdb's copy carries only in-frame clones and drops some. The data show some 150,000 clones, with 80% to 85% seen just once and more than 1.5% held by the top ten. The specimen was PBMCs. These receptors all stem from a woman in her late teens or twenties in good health and CMV-seronegative. Each CDR3 is given with its conserved first and last residue. The D gene is left open where the match is weak. Clone size is not always given. Where it is, it says once, few, many or a class for expanded clones.

>few|TRBV9|-|TRBJ1-4
CASSVEGLPNEKLFF
TGTGCCAGCAGCGTAGAGGGGTTACCTAATGAAAAACTGTTTTTT
>-|TRBV12-5|TRBD1|TRBJ2-7
CASGLGRRTGGMLGEQYF
TGTGCTAGTGGTTTGGGCCGTCGGACAGGGGGTATGTTAGGCGAGCAGTACTTC
>-|TRBV5-1|-|TRBJ1-2
CASSYSAGGVYVYTF
TGCGCCAGCAGCTACTCGGCAGGAGGGGTCTATGTCTACACCTTC
>once|TRBV11-2|TRBD2|TRBJ2-7
CASSVGGIGYF
TGTGCCAGCAGCGTGGGGGGGATTGGTTACTTC
>-|TRBV5-1|-|TRBJ1-3
CASSSSTGKATSGNTIYF
TGCGCCAGCAGCTCCTCGACAGGAAAAGCAACCTCTGGAAACACCATATATTTT
>few|TRBV5-5|TRBD1|TRBJ1-2
CASSQGDNYGYTF
TGTGCCAGCAGCCAGGGGGATAACTATGGCTACACCTTC
>few|TRBV9|-|TRBJ1-1
CASSVGGSTEAFF
TGTGCCAGCAGCGTAGGAGGCAGCACTGAAGCTTTCTTT
>few|TRBV28|TRBD1|TRBJ1-2
CASSGNGQGDYGYTF
TGTGCCAGCAGCGGTAACGGACAGGGAGACTATGGCTACACCTTC
>-|TRBV6-5|-|TRBJ1-2
CASSSPGEPFYGYTF
TGTGCCAGCAGTTCTCCAGGGGAACCGTTCTATGGCTACACCTTC
>-|TRBV28|TRBD1|TRBJ2-7
CASFDGTATYEQYF
TGTGCCAGCTTTGACGGGACAGCGACCTACGAGCAGTACTTC
>-|TRBV29-1|-|TRBJ1-2
CSVRDTSGYGYTF
TGCAGCGTAAGAGACACCTCGGGATATGGCTACACCTTC
>-|TRBV6-1|TRBD1|TRBJ2-4
CASSARDSLAKNSQYF
TGTGCCAGCAGTGCCCGGGACAGCCTAGCCAAAAACAGTCAGTACTTC
>-|TRBV30|-|TRBJ2-7
CAWSPGRFGPGSYEQYF
TGTGCCTGGAGTCCTGGTAGGTTCGGGCCGGGGAGTTACGAGCAGTACTTC
>-|TRBV4-1|-|TRBJ1-1
CASRGGGVGTEAFF
TGCGCCAGCAGAGGGGGGGGCGTAGGGACTGAAGCTTTCTTT
>-|TRBV7-6|TRBD1|TRBJ2-7
CASSRTGQPFAEQYF
TGTGCCAGCAGTCGCACGGGACAGCCATTTGCCGAGCAGTACTTC
>-|TRBV5-1|TRBD1|TRBJ1-1
CASSSQGGSQAFF
TGCGCCAGCAGTTCACAGGGGGGGAGTCAAGCTTTCTTT
>few|TRBV2|-|TRBJ1-2
CASTWGGINGYTF
TGTGCCAGCACATGGGGCGGGATCAATGGCTACACCTTC
>few|TRBV29-1|-|TRBJ2-5
CSVEDSSRDGYQETQYF
TGCAGCGTTGAAGACAGCAGCAGGGATGGGTACCAAGAGACCCAGTACTTC
>-|TRBV7-9|TRBD2|TRBJ2-7
CASSSREGFYEQYF
TGTGCCAGCAGCTCAAGGGAGGGATTCTACGAGCAGTACTTC